The 28 T cell receptor beta chains in this list originate from one sample, sequenced in a study of T cell repertoires in cytomegalovirus infection. In TCRdb, the reads were re-called with MiXCR into one record per CDR3 protein. The sample has 350,000 to 500,000 distinct CDR3 sequences; roughly 31% are singletons. Sequencing used PBMCs. These receptors all come from a human donor in good health (CMV status not recorded). Some clones in this sample may be carry-over from other donors' samples.

This clonotype was counted many times. The chain joins TRBV5-1 to TRBJ2-2, with no clear D. This CDR3 comprises 13 residues. CDR1 is SGHRS and CDR2 is YFSETQ in the germline V gene. V lost 7 bases, J lost 1 base, and 8 bases lay in between. CDR3: CASSTGNTGELFF. CDR3 nucleotides: TGCGCCAGCTCCACGGGGAACACCGGGGAGCTGTTTTTT.

The chain links TRBV7-2 to TRBJ1-5; D might be TRBD1 (6 bases). Trimming removed 1 base from V and 6 bases from J, with 16 bases in between. The germline V gene has CDR1 SGHTA and CDR2 FQGNSA. CDR3 length equals 16 residues. The CDR3: CASSLVPGACIQPQHF. CDR3 in DNA: TGTGCCAGCAGCTTAGTCCCAGGGGCTTGTATTCAGCCCCAGCATTTT.

In this sample, this clonotype turned up a few times. The chain combines TRBV5-1 with TRBJ2-2; 9 bases are a match to TRBD1. CDR1 is SGHRS and CDR2 is YFSETQ in the germline V gene. V shed 4 bases and J 5 bases; nucleotides not matched to a gene: 3. This CDR3 is built from 14 residues. The CDR3 is CASSSGQGTGELFF. DNA of the CDR3: TGCGCCAGCAGCAGCGGACAGGGGACCGGGGAGCTGTTTTTT. The full variable domain, rest sourced from reference TRBV5-1 and TRBJ2-2, is KAGVTQTPRYLIKTRGQQVTLSCSPISGHRSVSWYQQTPGQGLQFLFEYFSETQRNKGNFPGRFSGRQFSNSRSEMNVSTLELGDSALYLCASSSGQGTGELFFGEGSRLTVL.

V usage is TRBV27 and J usage is TRBJ1-4, with TRBD1 matching 9 bases. Unmatched junction bases numbered 14, after V lost 5 bases and J lost 7 bases. From germline, CDR1 is MNHEY and CDR2 SMNVEV (reference sequence). The CDR3 length is 17 residues. CDR3 sequence reads: CASSPVRTGEDSEKLFF. The CDR3, as DNA: TGTGCCAGCAGTCCCGTCCGGACAGGGGAGGATAGTGAAAAACTGTTTTTT. Together with reference TRBV27 and TRBJ1-4, the CDR3 gives the full variable domain: EAQVTQNPRYLITVTGKKLTVTCSQNMNHEYMSWYRQDPGLGLRQIYYSMNVEVTDKGDVPEGYKVSRKEKRNFPLILESPSPNQTSLYFCASSPVRTGEDSEKLFFGSGTQLSVL.

This clonotype has a count of ten or more. The chain employs TRBV7-2 and TRBJ2-7; the D is unclear. Trimming removed 8 bases at V and 0 bases at J, with 11 bases between. The germline gives CDR1 SGHTA, CDR2 FQGNSA. The CDR3 covers 13 residues. CDR3 protein: CASGEGGSYEQYF. The CDR3 DNA reads as TGTGCCAGCGGGGAAGGTGGCTCCTACGAGCAGTACTTC.

In this sample, this clonotype turned up a few times. The chain uses TRBV5-1 and TRBJ1-1, with D uncertain. In germline, CDR1 is SGHRS, CDR2 YFSETQ. The CDR3 covers 13 residues. With 3 bases removed from V and 5 bases from J, the gap between germline ends came to 11 bases. CDR3 coding DNA: TGCGCCAGCAGCTCGGACCCGGGGACTGAAGCTTTCTTT. Its protein is CASSSDPGTEAFF.

The DNA for the CDR3 is TGTGCCACCAGCAGAGATCGAAGGGGTAATGAAAAACTGTTTTTT. Its protein product is CATSRDRRGNEKLFF. The chain links TRBV15 to TRBJ1-4; TRBD1 might be the D (5 bases). CDR3 length: 15 residues. The germline V and J ends were trimmed by 0 bases and 4 bases, with 9 bases remaining between them. CDR1 is LNHNV and CDR2 is YYDKDF in the germline V gene (reference sequence).

This clonotype was counted ten times or more. This chain joins TRBV6-1 and TRBJ2-2; D is uncertain. CDR1 is MNHNS and CDR2 is SASEGT in the germline V gene. Trimming removed 8 bases from V and 4 bases from J, with 14 bases in between. The CDR3 spans 14 residues. Here the CDR3 reads CASGGSGRTGELFF. As DNA, the CDR3 is TGTGCCAGCGGTGGATCAGGCCGCACCGGGGAGCTGTTTTTT.

In its sample, this clonotype was seen a few times. This chain links TRBV5-1 with TRBJ2-5; TRBD2 is a possible D gene (6 bases). Germline values: CDR1 SGHRS, CDR2 YFSETQ. Trimming stripped 3 bases from V and 4 bases from J, with 10 bases between. This CDR3 has 13 amino acids. The CDR3 here is CASSWGVGETQYF. CDR3 nucleotide sequence: TGCGCCAGCAGCTGGGGGGTCGGAGAGACCCAGTACTTC.

Concerning this clonotype itself: No conserved phenylalanine or tryptophan is present at the end of the CDR3, so a read error is the likely explanation. The V gene is TRBV7-2, the J gene TRBJ2-5; 7 nucleotides align to TRBD1. Germline CDR1 is SGHTA and CDR2 is FQGNSA. The V segment lost 4 bases and the J segment 2 bases; nucleotides outside the gene matches: 4. The CDR3 totals 14 residues. The CDR3 coding sequence is TGTGCCAGCAGCTACTCGGGACAGCAAGAGACCCAGTACTTG. Translating it yields CASSYSGQQETQYL.

This clonotype was observed a handful of times. This chain links TRBV19 with TRBJ2-7; D is ambiguous. The CDR3 contains 11 residues. Trimming removed 10 bases from V and 4 bases from J, with 11 bases in between. Germline lookup yields CDR1 LNHDA and CDR2 SQIVND (reference sequence). Here the CDR3 reads CATDDSYEQYF. The CDR3 bases are TGTGCCACCGACGACTCATACGAGCAGTACTTC.

The gene calls are TRBV7-9 and TRBJ2-1, with D perhaps TRBD2 (6 bases). CDR1 is SEHNR, CDR2 FQNEAQ, per germline (reference sequence). The CDR3 extends over 15 amino acids. V was clipped by 5 bases and J by 5 bases, with 16 bases between them. As DNA, the CDR3 is TGTGCCAGCAGCCGATCCCGGGAGAGGAACAATGAGCAGTTCTTC. This gives the protein CASSRSRERNNEQFF.

This clonotype was recorded at least ten times. This chain joins TRBV7-2 and TRBJ1-5, with 7 positions matching TRBD1. Germline lookup yields CDR1 SGHTA and CDR2 FQGNSA. V lost 3 bases, J lost 1 base, and 9 bases stayed unmatched. The CDR3 covers 17 residues. This CDR3 reads CASSLDFTGESNQPQHF. The CDR3 DNA reads TGTGCCAGCAGCTTGGACTTTACAGGGGAGAGCAATCAGCCCCAGCATTTT.

In this sample, this clonotype turned up many times. This rearrangement joins TRBV7-2 to TRBJ2-3, with D unclear. Deletions cut 1 base from V and 10 bases from J, with 9 bases between. The length of the CDR3 is 12 residues. The germline gives CDR1 SGHTA, CDR2 FQGNSA. Here the CDR3 reads CASSLGTISQYF. The CDR3 DNA is TGTGCCAGCAGCTTAGGTACTATCTCGCAGTATTTT.

The chain couples TRBV28 to TRBJ2-1, with D maybe TRBD2 (5 bases). This CDR3 comprises 15 residues. Germline V gene lookup returns CDR1 MDHEN and CDR2 SYDVKM. V was shortened by 5 bases and J by 12 bases, with 23 bases between the two germline ends. The chain's CDR3 is CASSPRGPEGSGQFF. Written as DNA, the CDR3 is TGTGCCAGCAGTCCCCGTGGGCCCGAGGGTTCGGGGCAGTTCTTC.

Concerning this clonotype: A much larger clone sits a single nucleotide away, making a read error possible. This chain uses TRBV4-2 with TRBJ1-3; TRBD1 might be the D (6 bases). CDR3 length: 19 amino acids. V was clipped by 3 bases and J by 0 bases, with 21 bases between them. The germline CDR1 and CDR2 sequences are LGHNA and YNFKEQ. CDR3 sequence (DNA): TGTGCCAGCAGCCACGTGGGGGCAGCGATCGCCGACTCTGGAAACACCATATATTTT. The encoded protein is CASSHVGAAIADSGNTIYF.

The chain links TRBV7-2 to TRBJ1-5, with TRBD1 matching over 8 bases. The length of the CDR3 is 19 residues. Germline lookup yields CDR1 SGHTA and CDR2 FQGNSA. V lost 4 bases, J lost 0 bases, and 14 bases stayed unmatched. Written as DNA, the CDR3 is TGTGCCAGCAGCTCACTCCGTGACAGGGGACAATATAGCAATCAGCCCCAGCATTTT. This gives the protein CASSSLRDRGQYSNQPQHF.

A few counts support this clonotype. V is TRBV6-2 or TRBV6-3 and J is TRBJ2-1, with D hard to call. The V gene lost 3 bases and the J gene lost 12 bases, with 12 bases spanning the gap. CDR3 size: 12 residues. The V gene's germline CDR1 is MNHEY and CDR2 SVGEGT. This CDR3 is CASSYGSRWQFF. In DNA form, the CDR3 reads TGTGCCAGCAGTTATGGTAGCAGGTGGCAGTTCTTC.

The chain uses TRBV7-9 and TRBJ2-7; D unclear. CDR1 is SEHNR and CDR2 is FQNEAQ in the germline V gene (reference sequence). The CDR3 is 14 residues long. Trimming took 4 bases from V and 2 from J, leaving 12 bases between them. The CDR3 loop reads CASSSSIHPYEQYF. CDR3 sequence (DNA): TGTGCCAGCAGCTCGTCCATTCACCCCTACGAGCAGTACTTC.

This clonotype occurred a few times. A much larger clone differs by one base, so this may be a read error. The CDR3: CASGSTTYTPYF. For the CDR3, the DNA is TGTGCCAGCGGCTCGACTACTTATACGCCGTATTTT. The gene calls are TRBV2 and TRBJ2-3, with a weak D call TRBD2 (5 bases). CDR1 is SNHLY and CDR2 is FYNNEI in the germline V gene. The CDR3 contains 12 residues.

The chain is built from TRBV5-4 and TRBJ2-1; TRBD2 matches at 7 bases. This CDR3 contains 15 residues. Trimming at V came to 0 bases and at J to 3 bases, leaving 3 bases not matched to a gene. Germline-derived CDR1 and CDR2 are SGHNT and YYREEE (reference sequence). CDR3 in amino acids: CASSLAGRDYNEQFF. CDR3 DNA: TGTGCCAGCAGCTTGGCAGGGAGGGACTACAATGAGCAGTTCTTC.

This clonotype was counted only a few times. In nucleotides, the CDR3 is TGTGCCAGCAGCCGTTTTGGGGGCCGCACCTTC. This gives the protein CASSRFGGRTF. The V and J genes are TRBV12-3 or TRBV12-4 and TRBJ1-2; possibly TRBD1 for D (6 bases). The CDR3 contains 11 residues. V shed 6 bases and J shed 13 bases, with 15 bases lying between them.

Only a few counts were recorded for this clonotype. This chain uses TRBV5-1 with TRBJ1-1, with TRBD1 matching over 7 bases. Trimming at V came to 0 bases and at J to 3 bases, leaving 2 bases not matched to a gene. The CDR3 is 14 amino acids. CDR1 is SGHRS and CDR2 is YFSETQ in the germline V gene. CDR3 sequence (DNA): TGCGCCAGCAGCTTGGGGACAGGATACACTGAAGCTTTCTTT. It codes for CASSLGTGYTEAFF.

In its sample, this clonotype was seen many times. The chain joins TRBV19 to TRBJ1-1; D gene unclear. The CDR3 runs 14 residues. Trimming took 9 bases from V and 2 from J, leaving 16 bases between them. CDR1 and CDR2 (germline): LNHDA, SQIVND (reference sequence). CDR3 residues: CARRPTSRNTEAFF. In DNA, the CDR3 is TGTGCCAGGAGACCGACGAGTAGAAACACTGAAGCTTTCTTT.

This clonotype turned up a few times. The chain combines TRBV6-5 with TRBJ2-3; D assignment may be TRBD1 or TRBD2 (6 bases each). CDR1 is MNHEY, CDR2 SVGAGI, per germline. The CDR3 loop spans 15 amino acids. V was pared by 6 bases and J by 4 bases, with 17 bases between. The CDR3 spells CASSEGGRAADTQYF. The CDR3 coding sequence is TGTGCCAGCAGCGAGGGGGGCAGGGCCGCAGATACGCAGTATTTT.

This clonotype showed up just a few times. A junction end diverges from the germline sequence, so it may reflect a read error. The chain joins TRBV7-7 to TRBJ2-3; D remains ambiguous. Germline V lookup: CDR1 SSHAT, CDR2 FNYEAQ (reference sequence). This CDR3 is built from 11 residues. This CDR3 is CASSLPPTQYF. Written as DNA, the CDR3 is TGTGCTAGCAGCCTACCCCCTACGCAGTATTTT. Full variable domain (remainder filled in from reference TRBV7-7 and TRBJ2-3): GAGVSQSPRYKVTKRGQDVTLRCDPISSHATLYWYQQALGQGPEFLTYFNYEAQPDKSGLPSDRFSAERPEGSISTLTIQRTEQRDSAMYRCASSLPPTQYFGPGTRLTVL.

This clonotype was counted a few times. The chain joins TRBV20-1 to TRBJ2-3, with D possibly being TRBD2 (6 bases). The germline gives CDR1 DFQATT, CDR2 SNEGSKA (reference sequence). CDR3 length equals 17 residues. Trimming removed 4 bases at V and 0 bases at J, with 20 bases between. CDR3 coding DNA: TGCAGTGCTACCACAGCGCGGGGCGCCCGAAGCACAGATACGCAGTATTTT. Protein: CSATTARGARSTDTQYF.

The gene calls are TRBV4-1 and TRBJ1-4; TRBD1 aligns across 7 bases. Germline assignment: CDR1 MGHRA and CDR2 YSYEKL. Trimming at V came to 5 bases and at J to 7 bases, leaving 13 bases not matched to a gene. The CDR3 loop spans 16 amino acids. CDR3 DNA sequence: TGCGCCAGCAGCGAATACAGGGGTTGGGATTTTGAAAAACTGTTTTTT. Its translation is CASSEYRGWDFEKLFF.